Sequencing of this TCR beta chain was carried out in a study of CD8+ T cells in alopecia areata. Extraction of RNA preceded its reverse transcription into cDNA, which served as the sequencing template. Sequencing used immunoSEQ multiplex PCR; TCRdb keeps in-frame clones, though not all of them. The repertoire holds under 200,000 clones, about 71% seen once, with around 0.91% in the top ten. The germline CDR1 and CDR2 sequences are SGDLS and YYNGEE. V lost 2 bases and J 2 bases, leaving 11 bases between the germline ends. The length of the CDR3 is 15 residues. Treatment reported: oral pan-JAK inhibitor, 5-10 mg twice daily.

This TCR was recovered from a human donor with alopecia areata. Sequenced material: CD4+ T cells sorted from blood, taken at week 4, from a patient treated with tofacitinib. The chain links TRBV9 to TRBJ1-5, with D possibly matching TRBD1 (5 bases). CDR3 bases: TGTGCCAGCAGCGTGGGGGAAGGGGGCAATCAGCCCCAGCATTTT. Amino acid sequence: CASSVGEGGNQPQHF.